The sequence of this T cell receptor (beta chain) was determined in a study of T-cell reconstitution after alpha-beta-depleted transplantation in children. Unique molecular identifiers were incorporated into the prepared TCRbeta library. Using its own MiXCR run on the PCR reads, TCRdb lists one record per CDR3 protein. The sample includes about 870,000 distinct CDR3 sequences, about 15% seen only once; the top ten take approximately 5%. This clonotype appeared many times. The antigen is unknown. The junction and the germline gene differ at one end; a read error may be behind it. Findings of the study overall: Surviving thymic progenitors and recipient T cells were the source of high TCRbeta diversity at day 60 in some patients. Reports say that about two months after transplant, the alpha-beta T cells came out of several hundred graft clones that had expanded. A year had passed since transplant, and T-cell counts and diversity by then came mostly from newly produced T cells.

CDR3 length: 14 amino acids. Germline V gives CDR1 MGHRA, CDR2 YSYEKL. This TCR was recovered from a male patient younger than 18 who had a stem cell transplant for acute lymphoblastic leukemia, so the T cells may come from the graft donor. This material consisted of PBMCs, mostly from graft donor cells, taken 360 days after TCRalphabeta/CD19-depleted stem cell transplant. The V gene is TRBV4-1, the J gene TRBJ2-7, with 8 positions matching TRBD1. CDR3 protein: CASSQGQGSYEQYF. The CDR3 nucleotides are TGTGCCAGCAGTCAAGGACAGGGCTCCTACGAGCAGTACTTC.